This is a list of T cell receptor beta chains from one sample in a study of cytomegalovirus exposure and HLA in healthy donors. Measured with immunoSEQ multiplex PCR; TCRdb has only the in-frame clones, and not every one. The data contain approximately 92,000 clones, around 81% of them seen just once; the ten biggest clones take up roughly 4%. Sequenced input: PBMCs. These TCRs come from a woman between 65 and 79 years old in good health and CMV-seropositive. CDR3s include the opening cysteine and the closing phenylalanine or tryptophan. A D gene is named only where the DNA matches it firmly. Some rows have no size entry. The others give once, few or many, or a class for an expanded clone.

>TRBV19|TRBJ1-1|-|-
TGTGCCAGTACCACGGACGGGGGCACTGAAGCTTTCTTT
CASTTDGGTEAFF
>TRBV6-5|TRBJ2-1|-|TRBD1
TGTGCCAGCAGCCCCGGGCAGGGGGCCTACAATGAGCAGTTCTTC
CASSPGQGAYNEQFF
>TRBV10-2|TRBJ2-7|-|TRBD1
TGCGCCAGCACCAAGACAGGGTCGGCGTACGAGCAGTACTTC
CASTKTGSAYEQYF
>TRBV14|TRBJ1-1|-|-
TGTGCCAGCAGCCCCCCGCGGGCCGCGGCTGAAGCTTTCTTT
CASSPPRAAAEAFF
>TRBV2|TRBJ1-5|-|-
TGTGCCAGCACCGGAAACAGAAATAGCAATCAGCCCCAGCATTTT
CASTGNRNSNQPQHF
>TRBV5-1|TRBJ2-1|-|TRBD2
TGCGCCAGCAGCTTGGCCCCTAGCGGGGGTCCCCATGAGCAGTTCTTC
CASSLAPSGGPHEQFF
>TRBV9|TRBJ1-2|once|-
TGTGCCAGCAGCGTAGATCCGGGGGGGGGCTATGGCTACACCTTC
CASSVDPGGGYGYTF
>TRBV4-1|TRBJ1-1|few|-
TGCGCCAGCAGCCAAGAGTCGACAGACACTGAAGCTTTCTTT
CASSQESTDTEAFF
>TRBV29-1|TRBJ2-2|-|TRBD2
TGCAGCGTTTCGCGGGGGGTGAACACCGGGGAGCTGTTTTTT
CSVSRGVNTGELFF
>TRBV19|TRBJ1-2|-|-
TGTGCCAGTAGTATAGATTTTAGCAGTGGTCGATATGGCTACACCTTC
CASSIDFSSGRYGYTF
>TRBV9|TRBJ2-1|-|-
TGTGCCAGCAGCGTACAGGGTTCCTACAATGAGCAGTTCTTC
CASSVQGSYNEQFF
>TRBV30|TRBJ1-5|-|TRBD1
TGTGCCTGGAGTGCCCTCCGTACACAGGGGGGGAATCAGCCCCAGCATTTT
CAWSALRTQGGNQPQHF
>TRBV5-1|TRBJ2-1|-|TRBD2
TGCGCCAGCAGCTTGGGGGGGACTAGCGGGACCTATGAGCAGTTCTTC
CASSLGGTSGTYEQFF
>TRBV2|TRBJ1-1|few|-
TGTGCCAGCCTACCGGGGAATCGGAACACTGAAGCTTTCTTT
CASLPGNRNTEAFF
>TRBV7-2|TRBJ1-1|-|-
TGTGCCAGCAGCTTAGTTCAGGTCGTGGGGCAGAACACTGAAGCTTTCTTT
CASSLVQVVGQNTEAFF
>TRBV6-5|TRBJ1-4|few|TRBD1
TGTGCCAGCAGAAAAGTAACAGGGGTAGGCAAACTGTTTTTT
CASRKVTGVGKLFF
>TRBV15|TRBJ1-1|-|-
TGTGCCACCAGCACCTTAGGGGCGACGAACACTGAAGCTTTCTTT
CATSTLGATNTEAFF
>TRBV19|TRBJ1-1|-|-
TGTGCCAGTAGTATTATAATGACAGTCGGGTCCGGCACTGAAGCTTTCTTT
CASSIIMTVGSGTEAFF
>TRBV27|TRBJ2-6|-|-
TGTGCCAGCAGGGTAAACATCTCTGGGGCCAACGTCCTGACTTTC
CASRVNISGANVLTF
>TRBV2|TRBJ2-1|-|TRBD2
TGTGCCAGCAACCCGGGACTAGCGGGAGTCCATGAGCAGTTCTTC
CASNPGLAGVHEQFF
>TRBV7-2|TRBJ2-3|-|TRBD2
TGTGCCAGCAGCTTAGGGCGCGGAGCGGGAGCCTACTCGACGCAGTATTTT
CASSLGRGAGAYSTQYF
>TRBV2|TRBJ2-1|-|TRBD1
TGTGCCAGCAGGGTAACAGGGGGCCCCTACAATGAGCAGTTCTTC
CASRVTGGPYNEQFF
>TRBV18|TRBJ2-5|-|TRBD2
TGTGCCAGCTCACCGAACGGACTAGCGGGGGGACAAGAGACCCAGTACTTC
CASSPNGLAGGQETQYF
>TRBV30|TRBJ1-1|-|-
TGTGCCTGGACAGGGCCGCGGGGCACTGAAGCTTTCTTT
CAWTGPRGTEAFF
>TRBV4-2|TRBJ2-7|-|-
TGTGCCAGCAGCCAGGGGGCCGGGTCCTACGAGCAGTACTTC
CASSQGAGSYEQYF
>TRBV27|TRBJ1-5|-|TRBD1
TGTGCCAGCACGACAGGGCCGAATCAGCCCCAGCATTTT
CASTTGPNQPQHF
>TRBV6-6|TRBJ2-5|-|-
TGTGCCAGCAGTTACACCCAGGGCCAAGAGACCCAGTACTTC
CASSYTQGQETQYF
>TRBV29-1|TRBJ2-7|-|TRBD1
TGCAGCGGGCGGGGACAGGGCACCTACAAGCAGTACTTC
CSGRGQGTYKQYF
>TRBV4-2|TRBJ2-1|-|TRBD2
TGTGCCAGCAGCCAAGATAACGGACTAGCGCTCAATGAGCAGTTCTTC
CASSQDNGLALNEQFF
>TRBV28|TRBJ1-2|-|-
TGTGCCAGCAGTTCCCCCTGGACAAGTAGAGGCTACACCTTC
CASSSPWTSRGYTF
>TRBV6-5|TRBJ2-7|-|TRBD2
TGTGCCAGCAGGTCTAGCGGGAACAAGCAGTACTTC
CASRSSGNKQYF
>TRBV3-2|TRBJ2-7|-|-
TGTGCCAGCGAGGGCCAGTACTTC
CASEGQYF
>TRBV28|TRBJ2-1|-|TRBD2
TGTGCCAGCACCATAGGCGGGGGGTCCTACAATGAGCAGTTCTTC
CASTIGGGSYNEQFF
>TRBV7-9|TRBJ2-7|once|-
TGTGCCAGCAGCCCGAGGACAGCCCATCAGGGGTCCTACGAGCAGTACTTC
CASSPRTAHQGSYEQYF
>TRBV18|TRBJ2-1|-|TRBD2
TGTGCCAGCTCACCTCAAACCGGGACTAGCGGGATTGAGCAGTTCTTC
CASSPQTGTSGIEQFF
>TRBV20-1|TRBJ2-7|-|-
TGCAGTGCTTACAGGGCCTACGAGCAGTACTTC
CSAYRAYEQYF
>TRBV11-2|TRBJ2-7|-|TRBD2
TGTGCCAGCAGCCAAACGATGGGGCTAGCGGGAGTAAGCGAGCAGTACTTC
CASSQTMGLAGVSEQYF
>TRBV6-1|TRBJ2-4|-|-
TGTGCCAGCAGTGAGAATTTCGGCGGGATGACGAGCAAAAACATTCAGTACTTC
CASSENFGGMTSKNIQYF
>TRBV4-3|TRBJ1-1|-|TRBD1
TGCGCCAGCAGCTGGAAACAGGGGGCGGGCACTGAAGCTTTCTTT
CASSWKQGAGTEAFF
>TRBV5-1|TRBJ2-4|few|TRBD2
TGCGCCAGCAGCCTTTCCGGGGGGGCCAAAAACATTCAGTACTTC
CASSLSGGAKNIQYF
>TRBV6-5|TRBJ2-7|-|TRBD2
TGTGCCAGCAGTTCCCACGCTAGCGGGAGGGCCCACGAGCAGTACTTC
CASSSHASGRAHEQYF
>TRBV6-1|TRBJ2-7|-|TRBD1
TGTGCCAGCAGTGAAGTATCAGGGGGCTACGAGCAGTACTTC
CASSEVSGGYEQYF
>TRBV21-1|TRBJ1-5|-|-
TGTGCCAGCGCACAAAAGAGTCGGGGGGCAGGACTTCGAAGCAATCAGCCCCAGCATTTT
CASAQKSRGAGLRSNQPQHF
>TRBV21-1|TRBJ2-1|-|-
TGTGCCAGCAGCCAAGACAGGGAGCAGCTCTTC
CASSQDREQLF
>TRBV5-4|TRBJ2-1|-|TRBD2
TGTGCCAGCAGCCCAGGGACTAGCGGGTGGGGGGCGCACAATGAGCAGTTCTTC
CASSPGTSGWGAHNEQFF